A single sample is the source of the 26 T cell receptor beta chains below, sequenced in a study of untreated major depressive disorder. Clones were read by immunoSEQ multiplex PCR, and TCRdb kept only the in-frame ones, dropping some. Of about 27,000 clones detected, about nine tenths appear once; the ten largest clones hold over 0.6%. These receptors' antigens are unknown. Findings and caveats of the study: Compared with controls, depressed patients showed more TRBV05-01 (Vbeta 5.1) usage in CD4+ T cells.

Sequencing input: CD4+ T cells from PBMCs. The receptors originated from a woman under 40 with major depressive disorder.

V gene TRBV28 combines with J gene TRBJ2-1; 7 positions agree with TRBD2. This CDR3 has 14 amino acids. Germline loops: CDR1 MDHEN, CDR2 SYDVKM. The V segment lost 7 bases and the J segment 10 bases; nucleotides outside the gene matches: 13. Written as DNA, the CDR3 is TGTGCCAGCACCGCGGCCGGGAGGCCTTGGGAGCAGTTCTTC. Translated, it gives CASTAAGRPWEQFF.

This clone was seen just once. The chain employs TRBV4-1 and TRBJ2-1, with 7 bases identical to TRBD2. The germline V gene encodes CDR1 MGHRA and CDR2 YSYEKL. The ends lost 4 bases at V and 2 bases at J; junction bases unmatched: 2. CDR3 length equals 14 residues. The CDR3 here is CASSPSGPYNEQFF. DNA for the CDR3: TGCGCCAGCAGCCCTAGCGGTCCCTACAATGAGCAGTTCTTC.

The chain carries TRBV9 and TRBJ2-1; a weak D match, TRBD1 (5 bases). Germline V gene data show CDR1 as SGDLS and CDR2 as YYNGEE. V gave up 1 base and J gave up 3 bases, with 11 bases separating them. The CDR3 extends over 15 amino acids. The CDR3 DNA sequence: TGTGCCAGCAGCGTACAGGGTAGAGGCTACAATGAGCAGTTCTTC. Translation gives CASSVQGRGYNEQFF.

V usage is TRBV5-1 and J usage is TRBJ1-1; 7 bases fit TRBD1. V lost 3 bases, J lost 0 bases, and 5 bases stayed unmatched. CDR1 is SGHRS, CDR2 YFSETQ, per germline. CDR3 length equals 15 residues. CDR3 residues: CASSWQGEVNTEAFF. DNA of the CDR3: TGCGCCAGCAGCTGGCAGGGGGAGGTGAACACTGAAGCTTTCTTT.

The V call is TRBV27, the J call TRBJ2-1; 7 bases map to TRBD2. V lost 3 bases, J lost 4 bases, and 6 bases stayed unmatched. The CDR3 length is 15 residues. Looked up from germline, CDR1 is MNHEY and CDR2 is SMNVEV (reference sequence). CDR3 DNA sequence: TGTGCCAGCAGTTTTGTACGGGGGGATTACAATGAGCAGTTCTTC. Translated, it gives CASSFVRGDYNEQFF.

This rearrangement joins TRBV27 to TRBJ1-5; TRBD1 aligns across 7 bases. V lost 5 bases to trimming and J lost 4 bases; unmatched junction nucleotides: 5. The CDR3 loop spans 14 amino acids. Germline V gene sequence: CDR1 MNHEY, CDR2 SMNVEV (reference sequence). This chain's CDR3 is CASSPWDRNQPQHF. CDR3 nucleotide sequence: TGTGCCAGCAGTCCCTGGGACAGAAATCAGCCCCAGCATTTT.

This chain uses TRBV18 with TRBJ2-3, with D uncertain. The CDR3 runs 13 residues. V was cut by 4 bases and J by 10 bases, with 15 bases left in between. From germline, CDR1 is KGHSH and CDR2 LQKENI. The CDR3 is CASSQRASGAQYF. The CDR3 region has the DNA TGTGCCAGCTCACAACGGGCGTCGGGTGCGCAGTATTTT.

Comments on this clone: At one end the junction does not follow the germline gene, possibly because of a read error. The chain uses TRBV7-7 and TRBJ2-2; D not resolved. Germline values: CDR1 SSHAT, CDR2 FNYEAQ (reference sequence). There are 14 residues in the CDR3. In DNA form, the CDR3 reads TGTGCTAGCAGCTTAGGCACGAACACCGGGGAGCTGTTTTTT. Translating gives CASSLGTNTGELFF.

This chain connects TRBV7-2 to TRBJ1-2; D is uncertain. Trimming shortened V by 1 base and J by 8 bases, and 20 bases separated the two germline ends. This CDR3 region has 16 residues. The germline V gene encodes CDR1 SGHTA and CDR2 FQGNSA. The CDR3 DNA reads as TGTGCCAGCAGCTTAGTAGGTTGGCAGAGAAACTCGGGCTACACCTTC. As protein: CASSLVGWQRNSGYTF.

The genes are TRBV11-2 and TRBJ2-1, with D tentatively TRBD2 (5 bases). Per the germline V gene, CDR1 is SGHAT and CDR2 is FQNNGV. The CDR3 is made up of 14 amino acids. Deletions cut 1 base from V and 7 bases from J, with 11 bases between. Here the CDR3 reads CASSLGPSSNEQFF. CDR3 coding DNA: TGTGCCAGCAGCTTAGGCCCTAGCAGTAATGAGCAGTTCTTC.

The chain employs TRBV6-1 and TRBJ1-5, with unresolved D. CDR3 length: 15 amino acids. V was trimmed by 3 bases and J by 0 bases, leaving 9 bases between them. Germline CDR1 reads MNHNS; CDR2 reads SASEGT. CDR3 residues: CASSEGSYSNQPQHF. CDR3 nucleotides: TGTGCCAGCAGTGAGGGATCTTATAGCAATCAGCCCCAGCATTTT.

The chain joins TRBV19 to TRBJ1-5; D ambiguous. The germline V gene has CDR1 LNHDA and CDR2 SQIVND (reference sequence). The CDR3 runs to 14 residues. V was clipped by 7 bases and J by 0 bases, with 10 bases between them. The CDR3: CASKNTNSNQPQHF. For the CDR3, the DNA is TGTGCCAGTAAAAACACTAATAGCAATCAGCCCCAGCATTTT.

CDR3 sequence reads: CASSLGDRVVSTDTQYF. CDR3 DNA sequence: TGTGCCAGCAGCTTAGGGGACAGGGTAGTTTCGACAGATACGCAGTATTTT. This chain uses TRBV11-2 with TRBJ2-3, with 9 bases identical to TRBD1. CDR1 is SGHAT and CDR2 is FQNNGV in the germline V gene. The CDR3 extends over 17 amino acids. Trimming cost V 1 base and J 3 bases; bases outside gene matches: 8.

The rearrangement uses TRBV11-2 and TRBJ2-2; TRBD2 matches 8 bases. V dropped 0 bases and J dropped 0; count of bases not matched to a gene: 6. This CDR3 spans 18 amino acids. CDR1 SGHAT and CDR2 FQNNGV come from the germline V gene. The CDR3 DNA reads as TGTGCCAGCAGCTTAGAGGGTAGCGGGGTACCGAACACCGGGGAGCTGTTTTTT. It encodes CASSLEGSGVPNTGELFF.

This clone was detected only once. The genes are TRBV6-5 and TRBJ2-3, with 11 bases aligning to TRBD1. The CDR3 extends over 12 amino acids. The V gene's germline CDR1 is MNHEY and CDR2 SVGAGI. V was clipped by 6 bases and J by 14 bases; unmatched bases: 7. The CDR3 protein is CASRIGQGAWYF. CDR3 DNA: TGTGCCAGCAGAATAGGACAGGGGGCTTGGTATTTT.

The chain combines TRBV5-1 with TRBJ1-1; 11 positions match TRBD1. Trimming removed 0 bases from V and 5 bases from J; junction bases left unmatched: 3. Germline V lookup: CDR1 SGHRS, CDR2 YFSETQ. CDR3 length: 15 amino acids. The CDR3 nucleotides are TGCGCCAGCAGCTTGGGGACAGGGGGCTGGACTGAAGCTTTCTTT. Protein: CASSLGTGGWTEAFF. The whole variable domain, filled in from reference TRBV5-1 and TRBJ1-1, reads KAGVTQTPRYLIKTRGQQVTLSCSPISGHRSVSWYQQTPGQGLQFLFEYFSETQRNKGNFPGRFSGRQFSNSRSEMNVSTLELGDSALYLCASSLGTGGWTEAFFGQGTRLTVV.

The chain recombines TRBV29-1 with TRBJ2-2; no definite D call. Germline V lookup: CDR1 SQVTM, CDR2 ANQGSEA. V was pared by 7 bases and J by 4 bases, with 16 bases between. The CDR3 contains 14 residues. CDR3 in amino acids: CSAASRWGTGELFF. As DNA, the CDR3 is TGCAGCGCGGCAAGCCGGTGGGGCACCGGGGAGCTGTTTTTT.

The chain combines TRBV7-9 with TRBJ2-2; TRBD1 agrees at 7 bases. V dropped 8 bases and J dropped 6; count of bases not matched to a gene: 9. Germline V gene sequence: CDR1 SEHNR, CDR2 FQNEAQ (reference sequence). The CDR3 runs to 14 residues. The CDR3 DNA sequence: TGTGCCAGCGGTAACCTAGGGGGCTCCGGGGAGCTGTTTTTT. It encodes CASGNLGGSGELFF.

This rearrangement joins TRBV10-3 to TRBJ2-3; 8 positions match TRBD2. Germline V gives CDR1 ENHRY, CDR2 SYGVKD. Trimming cost V 5 bases and J 5 bases; bases outside gene matches: 3. The CDR3 has 13 amino acids. The CDR3 DNA is TGTGCCATCAGTTTCGGGGGGGAAGATACGCAGTATTTT. Amino acid sequence: CAISFGGEDTQYF.

The CDR3 nucleotides read TGTGCCAGCCGCCGACGGATGAGCGCGGAGACCCAGTACTTC. It codes for CASRRRMSAETQYF. The V call is TRBV7-8, the J call TRBJ2-5; D is uncertain. Per germline, CDR1 SGHVS and CDR2 FQNEAQ. Trimming removed 8 bases from V and 5 bases from J, with 18 bases in between. CDR3 length: 14 amino acids. Complete variable domain (other parts from reference TRBV7-8 and TRBJ2-5): GAGVSQSPRYKVAKRGQDVALRCDPISGHVSLFWYQQALGQGPEFLTYFQNEAQLDKSGLPSDRFFAERPEGSVSTLKIQRTQQEDSAVYLCASRRRMSAETQYFGPGTRLLVL.

The chain employs TRBV5-1 and TRBJ2-5, with D possibly matching TRBD2 (5 bases). The ends were cut back, 4 bases at V and 4 bases at J, with 14 bases in the middle. The CDR3 contains 14 residues. Per the germline V gene, CDR1 is SGHRS and CDR2 is YFSETQ. CDR3 DNA sequence: TGCGCCAGCAGCACCATGGCCGAGGGAGAGACCCAGTACTTC. Its translation is CASSTMAEGETQYF.

The chain combines TRBV19 with TRBJ1-5; TRBD1 matches at 9 bases. The length of the CDR3 is 15 residues. The germline V gene encodes CDR1 LNHDA and CDR2 SQIVND (reference sequence). V was pared by 8 bases and J by 4 bases, with 9 bases of the junction left unmatched. CDR3 amino acids: CASRGGTGINQPQHF. The CDR3 nucleotides are TGTGCCAGTCGTGGGGGGACAGGGATTAATCAGCCCCAGCATTTT.

The V gene is TRBV7-8, the J gene TRBJ1-5; D is perhaps TRBD1 (5 bases). Germline V gene data show CDR1 as SGHVS and CDR2 as FQNEAQ. The V end lost 3 bases, the J end lost 3 bases, and 9 bases lay between the germline ends. The CDR3 is 14 residues long. The CDR3 region is CASSFSGFNQPQHF. The DNA of the CDR3 is TGTGCCAGCAGCTTTTCAGGGTTCAATCAGCCCCAGCATTTT.

The V and J genes are TRBV29-1 and TRBJ2-3; D might be TRBD1 (5 bases). V was clipped by 8 bases and J by 2 bases, with 17 bases between them. The CDR3 loop spans 14 amino acids. Germline-derived CDR1 and CDR2 are SQVTM and ANQGSEA. The CDR3 DNA reads as TGCAGCACCCACAAGCAGGGTAACACAGATACGCAGTATTTT. Translation gives CSTHKQGNTDTQYF.

V and J are TRBV6-5 and TRBJ1-3, with D unresolved. V lost 0 bases and J lost 3, with 9 bases in between. Germline-derived CDR1 and CDR2 are MNHEY and SVGAGI. The length of the CDR3 is 15 residues. The CDR3 DNA is TGTGCCAGCAGTTACTCGATTGGGGATGGAAACACCATATATTTT. It codes for CASSYSIGDGNTIYF.

The chain joins TRBV11-3 to TRBJ1-1; possibly TRBD1 for D (5 bases). CDR1 and CDR2 from the germline V gene are SGHNT and YENEEA. This CDR3 comprises 17 residues. Trimming removed 5 bases at V and 0 bases at J, with 19 bases between. The CDR3 loop is CASSGFRQLFLNTEAFF. The DNA for the CDR3 is TGTGCCAGCAGCGGCTTTCGACAGCTCTTTTTGAACACTGAAGCTTTCTTT.